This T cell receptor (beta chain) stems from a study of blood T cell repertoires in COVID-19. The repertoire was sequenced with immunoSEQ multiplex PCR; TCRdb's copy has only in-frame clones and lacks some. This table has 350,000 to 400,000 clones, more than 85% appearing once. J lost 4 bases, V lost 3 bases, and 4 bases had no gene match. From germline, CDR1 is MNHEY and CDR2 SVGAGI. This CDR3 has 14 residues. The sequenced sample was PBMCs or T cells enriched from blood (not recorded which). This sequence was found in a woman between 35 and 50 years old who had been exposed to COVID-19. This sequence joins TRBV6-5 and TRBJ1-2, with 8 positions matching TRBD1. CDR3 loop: CASSYGQGAYGYTF. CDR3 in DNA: TGTGCCAGCAGTTATGGACAGGGCGCCTATGGCTACACCTTC.